These 25 T cell receptor beta chains share one sample of origin, sequenced in a study of human T cells and chemical hapten exposure. The authors' total RNA extraction used unfractionated whole blood. TCRdb reprocessed the 5' RACE reads via MiXCR and lists one record per CDR3 protein. The sample has about 140,000 distinct CDR3 sequences, over 3.5% seen once. The receptors come from a female donor in good health.

This chain connects TRBV3-1 to TRBJ1-6, with a possible D match to TRBD1 (6 bases). Per germline, CDR1 LGHDT and CDR2 YNNKEL (reference sequence). The CDR3 covers 14 residues. V lost 5 bases to trimming and J lost 6 bases, with 11 bases between them. The CDR3 nucleotides read TGTGCCAGCAGCTCGGGACACTCTAATTCACCCCTCCACTTT. Amino acids: CASSSGHSNSPLHF.

This clonotype was seen repeatedly, ten times or more. The chain combines TRBV12-3 or TRBV12-4 with TRBJ1-6; 9 nucleotides agree with TRBD1. CDR3 size: 16 residues. V was clipped by 6 bases and J by 9 bases; unmatched bases: 12. The chain's CDR3 is CASSPGTGSWGSPLHF. The CDR3 DNA sequence: TGTGCCAGCAGCCCCGGGACAGGGTCTTGGGGTTCACCCCTCCACTTT.

This clonotype was seen many times. The chain carries TRBV28 and TRBJ2-6, with a tentative D call TRBD2 (5 bases). CDR1 is MDHEN, CDR2 SYDVKM, per germline. The CDR3 has 18 amino acids. The V gene lost 6 bases and the J gene lost 0 bases, with 18 bases spanning the gap. The CDR3 DNA sequence: TGTGCCAGCAGCCCCATTAGGCGGGCAAGCTCTGGGGCCAACGTCCTGACTTTC. Encoded protein: CASSPIRRASSGANVLTF.

This clonotype has ten or more counts. The V and J genes are TRBV6-2 or TRBV6-3 and TRBJ2-4; D remains unclear. Per the germline V gene, CDR1 is MNHEY and CDR2 is SVGEGT. Trimming removed 5 bases from V and 7 bases from J, with 12 bases in between. The CDR3 loop spans 13 amino acids. The CDR3 loop reads CASSQRFLNIQYF. The DNA for the CDR3 is TGTGCCAGCAGTCAAAGGTTCCTGAACATTCAGTACTTC.

Only a few counts were recorded for this clonotype. This chain links TRBV28 with TRBJ2-7; maybe TRBD1 (6 bases). Trimming stripped 6 bases from V and 4 bases from J, with 13 bases between. Germline CDR1 reads MDHEN; CDR2 reads SYDVKM. The CDR3 is made up of 13 amino acids. Written as DNA, the CDR3 is TGTGCCAGCAGACCGGGACACAAATACGAGCAGTACTTC. Its translation: CASRPGHKYEQYF.

This clonotype was recorded many times. V and J are TRBV28 and TRBJ1-5; tentatively, D is TRBD1 (5 bases). Germline CDR1 and CDR2: MDHEN and SYDVKM. The CDR3 covers 17 residues. Trimming removed 4 bases at V and 1 base at J, with 17 bases between. Written as DNA, the CDR3 is TGTGCCAGCAGTTCCCCAGACAGAATGATAAGCAATCAGCCCCAGCATTTT. It is translated as CASSSPDRMISNQPQHF.

The count of this clonotype is one. A read error may be the cause here, since a much bigger clone is one base away. The chain employs TRBV12-3 or TRBV12-4 and TRBJ1-5; D may be TRBD1 (6 bases). The length of the CDR3 is 14 residues. CDR3 sequence reads: CASSLAGDNQTQHF. Here the CDR3 DNA reads TGTGCCAGCAGTTTAGCGGGGGACAATCAGACCCAGCATTTT.

This clonotype was seen a few times. The V gene is TRBV12-3 or TRBV12-4, the J gene TRBJ1-1, with D perhaps matching TRBD1 (5 bases). The ends were cut back, 8 bases at V and 0 bases at J, with 19 bases in the middle. CDR3 length equals 16 residues. The DNA for the CDR3 is TGTGCCAGCCGCCCATACTCGGGGGGAATGAACACTGAAGCTTTCTTT. This translates into CASRPYSGGMNTEAFF.

The V and J genes are TRBV6-5 and TRBJ2-3; D unclear. The CDR3 has 15 residues. The germline gives CDR1 MNHEY, CDR2 SVGAGI. V lost 2 bases and J 2 bases, leaving 11 bases between the germline ends. CDR3 nucleotide sequence: TGTGCCAGCAGTTACCGGGTGAGAGCCACAGATACGCAGTATTTT. This codes for CASSYRVRATDTQYF.

This clonotype came up many times. The genes are TRBV18 and TRBJ2-1; TRBD1 is a possible D gene (6 bases). The length of the CDR3 is 16 residues. The V end was cut by 0 bases, the J end by 5 bases, with 14 bases between. Germline V lookup: CDR1 KGHSH, CDR2 LQKENI. CDR3 bases: TGTGCCAGCTCACCACCGCAGGGGAGTCTAAACAATGAGCAGTTCTTC. Its protein is CASSPPQGSLNNEQFF.

For this clonotype: The missing conserved phenylalanine or tryptophan at the end of this CDR3 makes a read error likely. No DNA is shown, since the ends of the CDR3 on it are uncertain; the CDR3 is the one TCRdb lists. The chain links TRBV7-8 to TRBJ1-4; TRBD1, the table's D call, was not compared with the DNA. Germline V gives CDR1 SGHVS, CDR2 FQNEAQ. The CDR3 region is 16 residues in length, termini included. CDR3: CASSPGQGVVGEKLGG.

The V and J genes are TRBV5-6 and TRBJ1-5, with D perhaps TRBD1 (5 bases). CDR1 is SGHDT, CDR2 YYEEEE, per germline. Trimming left V 1 base short and J 7 bases short, with 12 bases between. The length of the CDR3 is 14 residues. The CDR3, as DNA: TGTGCCAGCAGCTTGAAGGGGCTACAGCAGCCCCAGCATTTT. Encoded protein: CASSLKGLQQPQHF.

In this sample, this clonotype turned up many times. J is TRBJ2-5 and V is TRBV27, with no clear D. Germline values: CDR1 MNHEY, CDR2 SMNVEV (reference sequence). The CDR3 loop spans 15 amino acids. With 5 bases removed from V and 4 bases from J, the gap between germline ends came to 17 bases. The CDR3 is CASSPRLHLRETQYF. CDR3 coding DNA: TGTGCCAGCAGTCCCCGGTTGCATCTTAGAGAGACCCAGTACTTC.

Concerning this clonotype itself: Being one base from a much bigger clone, this may be a read error. The chain combines TRBV5-1 with TRBJ1-3; D is ambiguous. Trimming took 3 bases from V and 4 from J, leaving 5 bases between them. Germline V gene sequence: CDR1 SGHRS, CDR2 YFSETQ. The CDR3 has 12 residues. The CDR3 region is CASSWEGNTIYF. Here the CDR3 DNA reads TGCGCCAGCAGCTGGGAAGGAAACACCATATATTTT.

The chain links TRBV5-1 to TRBJ1-1; 10 bases are shared with TRBD1. This CDR3 region has 15 residues. Germline V gene lookup returns CDR1 SGHRS and CDR2 YFSETQ. V lost 5 bases, J lost 1 base, and 5 bases stayed unmatched. The CDR3, as DNA: TGCGCCAGCAGAGGACAGGGGGTTGCGAACACTGAAGCTTTCTTT. Translating it yields CASRGQGVANTEAFF.

The table lists this clonotype with many counts. This chain uses TRBV2 with TRBJ1-3; D gene uncertain. Germline V gives CDR1 SNHLY, CDR2 FYNNEI. V was trimmed by 3 bases and J by 6 bases, leaving 15 bases between them. The CDR3 has 15 amino acids. The DNA for the CDR3 is TGTGCCAGCAGTGATAATCGCAGGTCTTTAAACACCATATATTTT. This gives the protein CASSDNRRSLNTIYF.

In this sample, this clonotype turned up a few times. The chain combines TRBV29-1 with TRBJ2-3; D may correspond to TRBD1 or TRBD2 (5 bases each). V was cut by 7 bases and J by 2 bases, with 16 bases left in between. Germline V lookup: CDR1 SQVTM, CDR2 ANQGSEA. The CDR3 runs 14 residues. The CDR3 coding sequence is TGCAGCGCCGACCGGGACCCCCTCACAGATACGCAGTATTTT. Residues: CSADRDPLTDTQYF.

This clonotype has at least ten counts. The rearrangement uses TRBV2 and TRBJ2-2; D uncertain. Germline V lookup: CDR1 SNHLY, CDR2 FYNNEI. The CDR3 extends over 13 amino acids. V was pared by 8 bases and J by 2 bases, with 9 bases between. The DNA for the CDR3 is TGTGCCAGCCTCATCCCTAACACCGGGGAGCTGTTTTTT. Its protein is CASLIPNTGELFF. The complete variable domain, with remaining parts taken from reference TRBV2 and TRBJ2-2, reads EPEVTQTPSHQVTQMGQEVILRCVPISNHLYFYWYRQILGQKVEFLVSFYNNEISEKSEIFDDQFSVERPDGSNFTLKIRSTKLEDSAMYFCASLIPNTGELFFGEGSRLTVL.

This clonotype was counted many times. V usage is TRBV7-9 and J usage is TRBJ1-2, with D hard to call. V was trimmed by 1 base and J by 2 bases, leaving 11 bases between them. This CDR3 is built from 15 residues. CDR1 and CDR2 from the germline V gene are SEHNR and FQNEAQ (reference sequence). The CDR3 DNA reads as TGTGCCAGCAGCTTAGGCCAGAGAGTCAACTATGGCTACACCTTC. Residues: CASSLGQRVNYGYTF. The whole variable domain, filled in from reference TRBV7-9 and TRBJ1-2, reads DTGVSQNPRHKITKRGQNVTFRCDPISEHNRLYWYRQTLGQGPEFLTYFQNEAQLEKSRLLSDRFSAERPKGSFSTLEIQRTEQGDSAMYLCASSLGQRVNYGYTFGSGTRLTVV.

This clonotype appeared many times. CDR3: CASSNRQGGLQYF. The DNA for the CDR3 is TGTGCCAGCAGCAATAGACAGGGAGGGCTTCAGTATTTT. This chain connects TRBV7-2 to TRBJ2-3, with D possibly called TRBD1 or TRBD2 (7 bases each). The V and J ends lost 5 bases and 12 bases respectively, with 18 bases between them. The CDR3 loop spans 13 amino acids. Germline CDR1 and CDR2: SGHTA and FQGNSA.

This clonotype has ten or more counts. The J gene is TRBJ2-1, the V gene TRBV7-8; D tentatively fits TRBD1 or TRBD2 (6 bases each). Trimming removed 5 bases at V and 3 bases at J, with 14 bases between. The CDR3 has 15 amino acids. Per germline, CDR1 SGHVS and CDR2 FQNEAQ. CDR3 sequence reads: CASSRGPIIYNEQFF. CDR3 nucleotide sequence: TGTGCCAGCAGCCGGGGGCCAATCATCTACAATGAGCAGTTCTTC.

This clonotype was picked up many times. This chain joins TRBV20-1 and TRBJ2-7, with TRBD1 matching 7 bases. The junction had 5 bases not matched to a gene; V was cut back by 5 bases and J by 4 bases. The CDR3 is 12 amino acids. Germline loops: CDR1 DFQATT, CDR2 SNEGSKA (reference sequence). The CDR3 DNA sequence: TGCAGTGCTCCAACAGGGGTTTACGAGCAGTACTTC. Translated, it gives CSAPTGVYEQYF.

There are many counts of this clonotype. This sequence joins TRBV20-1 and TRBJ1-1, with 10 bases fitting TRBD1. The CDR3 totals 14 residues. CDR1 is DFQATT and CDR2 is SNEGSKA in the germline V gene (reference sequence). V was clipped by 4 bases and J by 6 bases; unmatched bases: 8. This chain's CDR3 is CSAIPGQGKAEAFF. The CDR3 coding sequence is TGCAGTGCTATTCCGGGACAGGGGAAGGCTGAAGCTTTCTTT.

This clonotype showed up many times. This chain uses TRBV3-1 with TRBJ1-3; no definite D call. The CDR3 contains 15 residues. Germline assignment: CDR1 LGHDT and CDR2 YNNKEL (reference sequence). The V end lost 1 base, the J end lost 2 bases, and 9 bases lay between the germline ends. The chain's CDR3 is CASSQAGRAGNTIYF. The CDR3 DNA sequence: TGTGCCAGCAGCCAAGCCGGTAGGGCTGGAAACACCATATATTTT.

There are many counts of this clonotype. The rearrangement joins TRBV5-1 to TRBJ1-1, with TRBD1 identical over 9 bases. Per germline, CDR1 SGHRS and CDR2 YFSETQ. This CDR3 has 15 residues. J was trimmed by 5 bases and V by 6 bases; bases with no gene match: 11. The CDR3, as DNA: TGCGCCAGCACTAAACTACAGGGGGCGCGGACTGAAGCTTTCTTT. Translated, it gives CASTKLQGARTEAFF. The full variable domain, rest sourced from reference TRBV5-1 and TRBJ1-1, is KAGVTQTPRYLIKTRGQQVTLSCSPISGHRSVSWYQQTPGQGLQFLFEYFSETQRNKGNFPGRFSGRQFSNSRSEMNVSTLELGDSALYLCASTKLQGARTEAFFGQGTRLTVV.